What follows describes a single TCR beta chain. Its antigen is as yet unknown. The source of the sample is a study of T cell clonotyping in hematopoietic cell transplantation. Study-level results: After transplant, recipient diversity fell while pathologically expanded clonotypes grew through day 180. Higher Inverse Simpson Index values in graft donor and pretransplant recipient predicted broader posttransplant TCR diversity.

This CDR3 spans 14 amino acids. Germline V CDR1 and CDR2: GTSNPN, SVGIG (reference sequence). V was trimmed by 7 bases and J by 0 bases, leaving 16 bases between them. Assay used: immunoSEQ multiplex PCR; TCRdb lists only in-frame clones, some missing. The table has about 7,700 clones, roughly 94% seen once; the top ten hold 1.3%. Blood collection times were about day -28 and days 30, 100, 180 posttransplant. This receptor was identified in a male patient in his sixties who had an allogeneic stem cell transplant from an unrelated donor, so T cells may come from the graft donor. Some clones in this sample may be carry-over from other donors' samples. Sequencing was performed on peripheral blood mononuclear cells, taken 30 days after allogeneic stem cell transplant. The rearrangement links TRBV30 to TRBJ2-7; the D gene is possibly TRBD2 (6 bases). The CDR3 loop is CASLIRGYSYEQYF. In DNA, the CDR3 is TGTGCCTCTCTTATCCGGGGGTACTCCTACGAGCAGTACTTC.